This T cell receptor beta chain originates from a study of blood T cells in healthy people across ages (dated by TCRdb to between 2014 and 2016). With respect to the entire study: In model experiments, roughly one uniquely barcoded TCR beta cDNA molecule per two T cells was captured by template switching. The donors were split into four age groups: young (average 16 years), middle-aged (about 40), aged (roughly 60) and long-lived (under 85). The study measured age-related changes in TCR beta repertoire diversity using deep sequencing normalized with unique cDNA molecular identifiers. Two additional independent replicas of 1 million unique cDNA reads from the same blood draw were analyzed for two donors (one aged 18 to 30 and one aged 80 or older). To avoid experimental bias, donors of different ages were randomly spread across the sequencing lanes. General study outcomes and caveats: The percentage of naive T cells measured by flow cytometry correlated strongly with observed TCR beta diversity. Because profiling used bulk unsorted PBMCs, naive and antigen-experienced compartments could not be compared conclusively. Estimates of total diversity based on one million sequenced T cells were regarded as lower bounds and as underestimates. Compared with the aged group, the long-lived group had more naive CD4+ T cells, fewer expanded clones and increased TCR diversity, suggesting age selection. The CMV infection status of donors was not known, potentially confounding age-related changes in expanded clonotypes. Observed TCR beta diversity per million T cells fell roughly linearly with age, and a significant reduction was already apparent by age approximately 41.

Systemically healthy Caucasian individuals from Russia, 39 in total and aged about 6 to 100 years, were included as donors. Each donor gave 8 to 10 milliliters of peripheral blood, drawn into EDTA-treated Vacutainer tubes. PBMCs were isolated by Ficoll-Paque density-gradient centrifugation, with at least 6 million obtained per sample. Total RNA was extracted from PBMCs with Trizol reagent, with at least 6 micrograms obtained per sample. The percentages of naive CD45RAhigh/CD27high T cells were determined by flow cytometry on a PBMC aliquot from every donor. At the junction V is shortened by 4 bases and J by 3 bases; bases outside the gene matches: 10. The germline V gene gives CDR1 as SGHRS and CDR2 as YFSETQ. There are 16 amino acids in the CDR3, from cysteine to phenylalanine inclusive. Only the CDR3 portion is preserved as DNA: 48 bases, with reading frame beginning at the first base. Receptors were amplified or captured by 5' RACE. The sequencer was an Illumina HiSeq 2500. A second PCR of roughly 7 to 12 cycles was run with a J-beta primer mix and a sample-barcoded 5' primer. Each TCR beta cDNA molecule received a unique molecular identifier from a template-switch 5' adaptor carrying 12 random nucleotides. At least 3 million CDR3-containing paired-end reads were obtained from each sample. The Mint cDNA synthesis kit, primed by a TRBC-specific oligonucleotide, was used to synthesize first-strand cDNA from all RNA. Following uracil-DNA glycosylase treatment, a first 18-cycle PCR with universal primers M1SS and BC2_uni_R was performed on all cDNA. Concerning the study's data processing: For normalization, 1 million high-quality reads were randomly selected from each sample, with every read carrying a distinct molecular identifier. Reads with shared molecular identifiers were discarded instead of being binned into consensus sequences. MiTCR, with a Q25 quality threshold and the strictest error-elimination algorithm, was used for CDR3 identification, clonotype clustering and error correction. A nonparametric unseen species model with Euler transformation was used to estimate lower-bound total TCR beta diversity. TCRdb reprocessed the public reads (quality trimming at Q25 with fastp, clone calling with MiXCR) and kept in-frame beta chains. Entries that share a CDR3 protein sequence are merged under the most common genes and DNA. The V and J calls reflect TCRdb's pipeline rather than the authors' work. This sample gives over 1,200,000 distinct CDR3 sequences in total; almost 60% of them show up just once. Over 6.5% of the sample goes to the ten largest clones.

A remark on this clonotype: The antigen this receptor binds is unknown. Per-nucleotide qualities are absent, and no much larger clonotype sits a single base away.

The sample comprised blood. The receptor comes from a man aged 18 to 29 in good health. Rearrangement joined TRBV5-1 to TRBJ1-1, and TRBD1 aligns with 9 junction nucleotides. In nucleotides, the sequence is TGCGCCAGCAGCCCTCGGACAGGGGAGGGTGACACTGAAGCTTTCTTT. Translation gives CASSPRTGEGDTEAFF. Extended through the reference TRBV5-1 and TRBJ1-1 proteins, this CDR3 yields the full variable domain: KAGVTQTPRYLIKTRGQQVTLSCSPISGHRSVSWYQQTPGQGLQFLFEYFSETQRNKGNFPGRFSGRQFSNSRSEMNVSTLELGDSALYLCASSPRTGEGDTEAFFGQGTRLTVV.